Listed below are T cell receptor beta chains from one sample, sequenced in a study of monozygotic twins with inflammatory bowel disease. TCRdb re-called the 5' RACE reads and shows each CDR3 protein once, DNA omitted. Found here are just over 300,000 distinct CDR3 sequences; the top ten clones hold 5.6%. Sequenced sample: blood. The receptors here all came from a human donor with ulcerative colitis or Crohn's disease, or a healthy co-twin of an affected twin (not recorded which). CDR3s include the opening cysteine and the closing phenylalanine or tryptophan.

CDR3 protein: CSAGGQGAGGYTF; V gene: TRBV29-1; J gene: TRBJ1-2
CDR3 protein: CASSQDSGSGNIQYF; V gene: TRBV3-1; J gene: TRBJ2-4
CDR3 protein: CASSLSGTGGYGYTF; V gene: TRBV5-1; J gene: TRBJ1-2
CDR3 protein: CASSPGLAGEVNEQFF; V gene: TRBV5-5; J gene: TRBJ2-1
CDR3 protein: CASSIREGYEQYF; V gene: TRBV19; J gene: TRBJ2-7
CDR3 protein: CASSGRDSGNTIYF; V gene: TRBV2; J gene: TRBJ1-3
CDR3 protein: CASSPGLYTQYF; V gene: TRBV7-2; J gene: TRBJ2-3
CDR3 protein: CASSLRARGYNEQFF; V gene: TRBV7-2; J gene: TRBJ2-1
CDR3 protein: CASIHREKDTGELFF; V gene: TRBV7-8; J gene: TRBJ2-2
CDR3 protein: CASSVSGRYEQYF; V gene: TRBV6-2/TRBV6-3; J gene: TRBJ2-7
CDR3 protein: CASSPLETGGFYGYTF; V gene: TRBV18; J gene: TRBJ1-2
CDR3 protein: CASSLINRGLYNEQFF; V gene: TRBV7-2; J gene: TRBJ2-1
CDR3 protein: CASSLALNTQYF; V gene: TRBV7-2; J gene: TRBJ2-3
CDR3 protein: CASSIDRRGTQYF; V gene: TRBV28; J gene: TRBJ2-5
CDR3 protein: CASRGGLAASHEQYF; V gene: TRBV2; J gene: TRBJ2-7
CDR3 protein: CASSGTVPVGTF; V gene: TRBV6-1; J gene: TRBJ1-2
CDR3 protein: CASSGAGVLHEQYF; V gene: TRBV9; J gene: TRBJ2-7
CDR3 protein: CASSVVGASPQETQYF; V gene: TRBV5-1; J gene: TRBJ2-5
CDR3 protein: CASNYRGNGGNTIYF; V gene: TRBV12-3/TRBV12-4; J gene: TRBJ1-3
CDR3 protein: CASRHFRGRTGELFF; V gene: TRBV28; J gene: TRBJ2-2
CDR3 protein: CATSRGPGGRTGELFF; V gene: TRBV15; J gene: TRBJ2-2
CDR3 protein: CASSQDYGTANTGELFF; V gene: TRBV4-3; J gene: TRBJ2-2
CDR3 protein: CSVDSPPLSLHGYTF; V gene: TRBV29-1; J gene: TRBJ1-2